Following are 22 T cell receptor beta chains from one sample sequenced in a study of technical replicates of blood from a handful of donors. Libraries were prepared by immunoSEQ multiplex PCR; TCRdb keeps only in-frame clonotypes and omits some of them. The table records about 94,000 clones, around 95% of them present only once. The sample consisted of T cells isolated from PBMCs. The receptors were gathered from a human donor in good health.

The gene calls are TRBV27 and TRBJ1-3, with 7 bases matching TRBD1. Germline loops: CDR1 MNHEY, CDR2 SMNVEV (reference sequence). The CDR3 loop spans 17 amino acids. V shed 2 bases, J shed 0 bases, and the junction held 7 bases outside the gene matches. For the CDR3, the DNA is TGTGCCAGCAGTTTAGTCTCGGGACAGAGCTCTGGAAACACCATATATTTT. It yields the protein CASSLVSGQSSGNTIYF.

This chain joins TRBV29-1 and TRBJ2-6, with D unclear. The CDR3 has 13 residues. V gave up 6 bases and J gave up 0 bases, with 6 bases separating them. Germline CDR1 is SQVTM and CDR2 is ANQGSEA. The CDR3 DNA is TGCAGCGTCTACAGCTCTGGGGCCAACGTCCTGACTTTC. Protein sequence: CSVYSSGANVLTF. Full variable domain (missing parts from reference TRBV29-1 and TRBJ2-6): SAVISQKPSRDICQRGTSLTIQCQVDSQVTMMFWYRQQPGQSLTLIATANQGSEATYESGFVIDKFPISRPNLTFSTLTVSNMSPEDSSIYLCSVYSSGANVLTFGAGSRLTVL.

The V gene is TRBV15, the J gene TRBJ1-6; a weak D match, TRBD1 (5 bases). The V end was cut by 3 bases, the J end by 9 bases, with 9 bases between. The CDR3 is made up of 13 amino acids. In germline, CDR1 is LNHNV, CDR2 YYDKDF (reference sequence). The CDR3 loop reads CATSRPQGSPLHF. CDR3 DNA sequence: TGTGCCACCAGCAGGCCCCAGGGTTCACCCCTCCACTTT.

The chain couples TRBV5-1 to TRBJ2-5, with 7 bases lining up with TRBD1. Trimming at V came to 3 bases and at J to 2 bases, leaving 4 bases not matched to a gene. CDR1 is SGHRS, CDR2 YFSETQ, per germline. The CDR3 totals 14 residues. CDR3 nucleotides: TGCGCCAGCAGCTGGGGGACAGCACAAGAGACCCAGTACTTC. Translating gives CASSWGTAQETQYF.

The chain combines TRBV11-2 with TRBJ2-1; D is perhaps TRBD2 (6 bases). Germline V gene lookup returns CDR1 SGHAT and CDR2 FQNNGV. The CDR3 is 15 amino acids. Trimming removed 5 bases at V and 7 bases at J, with 18 bases between. The CDR3 loop reads CASSQPLSGRNEQFF. DNA for the CDR3: TGTGCCAGCAGCCAACCCCTTTCAGGGAGGAATGAGCAGTTCTTC.

The J gene is TRBJ2-7, the V gene TRBV6-1, with TRBD1 matching over 12 bases. Per germline, CDR1 MNHNS and CDR2 SASEGT. Trimming cost V 8 bases and J 5 bases; bases outside gene matches: 4. This CDR3 is built from 13 residues. The CDR3 DNA reads TGTGCCAGCTGGGACAGGGGGCTCGACGAGCAGTACTTC. This translates into CASWDRGLDEQYF.

The gene calls are TRBV7-9 and TRBJ1-3, with a weak D call TRBD1 (6 bases). The CDR3 loop spans 14 amino acids. V shed 5 bases and J shed 2 bases, with 10 bases lying between them. Germline values: CDR1 SEHNR, CDR2 FQNEAQ (reference sequence). The CDR3 reads CASSPQGTGNTIYF. For the CDR3, the DNA is TGTGCCAGCAGCCCACAGGGAACTGGAAACACCATATATTTT.

The chain recombines TRBV14 with TRBJ2-7, with 11 positions matching TRBD2. Germline CDR1 SGHDN, CDR2 FVKESK. With V trimmed by 3 bases and J by 1 base, 8 bases remained unmatched. This CDR3 has 17 residues. CDR3: CASSHHLGLAVSYEQYF. The CDR3 DNA reads as TGTGCCAGCAGCCACCATTTGGGACTAGCGGTATCCTACGAGCAGTACTTC.

The CDR3 spells CASSPGGQNTEAFF. The CDR3 DNA follows: TGCGCCAGCAGCCCCGGGGGGCAGAACACTGAAGCTTTCTTT. The V call is TRBV5-1, the J call TRBJ1-1; possible D gene TRBD1, 6 bases. The CDR3 spans 14 residues. The V end was cut by 4 bases, the J end by 1 base, with 11 bases between. In germline, CDR1 is SGHRS, CDR2 YFSETQ.

This sequence joins TRBV6-6 and TRBJ2-5; D might be TRBD1 (6 bases). The length of the CDR3 is 16 residues. Germline-derived CDR1 and CDR2 are MNHNY and SVGAGI (reference sequence). V gave up 6 bases and J gave up 3 bases, with 20 bases separating them. The chain's CDR3 is CASRDFGRTEKETQYF. The DNA of the CDR3 is TGTGCCAGCAGGGATTTCGGGCGGACAGAGAAAGAGACCCAGTACTTC.

The CDR3 sequence is CASSRSVTQYF. Here the CDR3 DNA reads TGTGCCAGCAGTCGCTCGGTGACCCAGTACTTC. The chain has TRBV6-6 and TRBJ2-5, with unresolved D. The CDR3 length is 11 residues. Germline V gene lookup returns CDR1 MNHNY and CDR2 SVGAGI (reference sequence). The V end lost 5 bases, the J end lost 7 bases, and 8 bases lay between the germline ends.

This rearrangement joins TRBV2 to TRBJ1-1; 7 bases fit TRBD1. There are 16 residues in the CDR3. V shed 7 bases and J 5 bases; nucleotides not matched to a gene: 16. Per the germline V gene, CDR1 is SNHLY and CDR2 is FYNNEI. CDR3 DNA: TGTGCCAGCACAACGCCCTACGCGACAGGGTGGACTGAAGCTTTCTTT. Its translation: CASTTPYATGWTEAFF.

The CDR3 region is CASSEIEGTVQETQYF. In nucleotides, the CDR3 is TGTGCCAGCAGTGAAATTGAGGGAACAGTCCAAGAGACCCAGTACTTC. This chain links TRBV2 with TRBJ2-5; weak D call: TRBD2 (5 bases). The CDR3 is 16 residues long. CDR1 is SNHLY and CDR2 is FYNNEI in the germline V gene. V was pared by 2 bases and J by 1 base, with 14 bases between.

The rearrangement uses TRBV7-9 and TRBJ1-5, with TRBD1 identical over 8 bases. The V gene end was trimmed by 5 bases and the J gene end by 4 bases; junction bases not matched to a gene: 13. This CDR3 spans 17 amino acids. Germline CDR1 is SEHNR and CDR2 is FQNEAQ (reference sequence). CDR3 DNA: TGTGCCAGCAGCATAAACGGACAGGGAAAGGATAATCAGCCCCAGCATTTT. Its protein is CASSINGQGKDNQPQHF.

The V gene is TRBV7-2, the J gene TRBJ1-1; D is unresolved. In germline, CDR1 is SGHTA, CDR2 FQGNSA. Between the trimmed V and J ends, which lost 5 bases and 8 bases, there was a span of 24 bases. The length of the CDR3 is 16 residues. CDR3: CASSRGTYGSRQEAFF. As DNA, the CDR3 is TGTGCCAGCAGCCGGGGAACCTACGGGTCACGCCAAGAAGCTTTCTTT.

V is TRBV28 and J is TRBJ2-2, with a possible D match to TRBD2 (5 bases). The CDR3 runs 16 residues. Germline assignment: CDR1 MDHEN and CDR2 SYDVKM. Trimming took 7 bases from V and 3 from J, leaving 18 bases between them. CDR3 DNA sequence: TGTGCCAGCACCATAAGGGCAGGAGGTGACACCGGGGAGCTGTTTTTT. Translation gives CASTIRAGGDTGELFF.

The V and J genes are TRBV4-1 and TRBJ2-3; 9 bases fit TRBD1. The CDR3 loop spans 16 amino acids. Germline values: CDR1 MGHRA, CDR2 YSYEKL. V dropped 4 bases and J dropped 1; count of bases not matched to a gene: 6. As DNA, the CDR3 is TGCGCCAGCAGCCCAGGGACAGGGCGACGCACAGATACGCAGTATTTT. This encodes CASSPGTGRRTDTQYF.

The rearrangement links TRBV7-2 to TRBJ1-1; D is uncertain. Trimming stripped 2 bases from V and 1 base from J, with 8 bases between. The CDR3 covers 14 residues. Germline CDR1 is SGHTA and CDR2 is FQGNSA. The CDR3 spells CASSLSTANTEAFF. CDR3 bases: TGTGCCAGCAGCTTATCTACAGCGAACACTGAAGCTTTCTTT.

This chain links TRBV25-1 with TRBJ2-1, with 13 positions matching TRBD2. The trim removed 5 bases at V and 15 bases at J, leaving 4 bases unmatched. Looked up from germline, CDR1 is MGHDK and CDR2 is SYGVNS. This CDR3 is 12 amino acids long. CDR3 residues: CASSQGLAGLFF. The CDR3 nucleotides are TGTGCCAGCAGTCAGGGACTAGCGGGACTGTTCTTC.

The rearrangement uses TRBV7-9 and TRBJ1-1; D is undetermined. CDR3 length: 14 amino acids. The ends were cut back, 1 base at V and 6 bases at J, with 12 bases in the middle. Per the germline V gene, CDR1 is SEHNR and CDR2 is FQNEAQ (reference sequence). The chain's CDR3 is CASSLESTFAEAFF. The CDR3 DNA sequence: TGTGCCAGCAGCTTAGAAAGTACATTTGCTGAAGCTTTCTTT.

V usage is TRBV9 and J usage is TRBJ1-1, with a possible D match to TRBD1 (6 bases). This CDR3 is 14 amino acids long. V was clipped by 3 bases and J by 1 base, with 10 bases between them. Germline V gene sequence: CDR1 SGDLS, CDR2 YYNGEE. The DNA of the CDR3 is TGTGCCAGCAGCGAGTGGACAGCGAACACTGAAGCTTTCTTT. As protein: CASSEWTANTEAFF.

The V call is TRBV4-2, the J call TRBJ2-1; 7 bases are a match to TRBD2. V was clipped by 0 bases and J by 9 bases; unmatched bases: 8. Germline CDR1 is LGHNA and CDR2 is YNFKEQ. This CDR3 is 15 amino acids long. The CDR3 nucleotides read TGTGCCAGCAGCCAAGACAACGCGGGAGCGGGTGAGCAGTTCTTC. Amino acids: CASSQDNAGAGEQFF.